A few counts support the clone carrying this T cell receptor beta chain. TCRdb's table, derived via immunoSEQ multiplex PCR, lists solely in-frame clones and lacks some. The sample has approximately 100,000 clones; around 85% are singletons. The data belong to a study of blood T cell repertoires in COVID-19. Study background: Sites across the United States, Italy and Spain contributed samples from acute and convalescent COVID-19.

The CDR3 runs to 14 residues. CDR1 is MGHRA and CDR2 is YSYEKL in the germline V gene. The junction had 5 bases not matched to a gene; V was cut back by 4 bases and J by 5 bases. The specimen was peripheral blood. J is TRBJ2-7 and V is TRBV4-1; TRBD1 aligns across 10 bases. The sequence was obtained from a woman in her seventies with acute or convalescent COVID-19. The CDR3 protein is CASSPTGGLDEQYV. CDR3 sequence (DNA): TGCGCCAGCAGCCCGACAGGGGGCCTGGACGAGCAGTACGTC.